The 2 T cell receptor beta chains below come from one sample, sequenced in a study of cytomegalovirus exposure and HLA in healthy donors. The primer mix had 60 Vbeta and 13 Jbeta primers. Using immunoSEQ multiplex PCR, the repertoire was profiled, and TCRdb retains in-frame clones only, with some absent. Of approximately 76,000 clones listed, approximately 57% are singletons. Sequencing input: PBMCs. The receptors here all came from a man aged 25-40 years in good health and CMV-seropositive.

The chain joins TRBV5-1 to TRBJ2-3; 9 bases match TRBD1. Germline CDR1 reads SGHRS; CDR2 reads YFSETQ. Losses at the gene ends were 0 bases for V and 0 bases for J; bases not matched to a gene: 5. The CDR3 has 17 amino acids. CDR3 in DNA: TGCGCCAGCAGCTTGGCCGGGACAGGGAGTAGCACAGATACGCAGTATTTT. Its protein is CASSLAGTGSSTDTQYF.

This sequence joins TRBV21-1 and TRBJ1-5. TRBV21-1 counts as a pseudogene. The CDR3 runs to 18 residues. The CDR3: CASSKANPLEFSNQPQHF. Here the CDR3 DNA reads TGTGCCAGCAGCAAGGCCAACCCTTTGGAGTTTAGCAATCAGCCCCAGCATTTT.